This T cell receptor (beta chain) was sequenced for a study of blood T cell repertoires in COVID-19. This clone appeared a single time. The method was immunoSEQ multiplex PCR; TCRdb's version includes in-frame clones alone and lacks a portion of them. This sample has approximately 300,000 clones, with around 87% found just once. CDR3 length: 18 residues. Trimming took off 5 bases at V and 3 bases at J, with 22 bases between the two ends. Germline lookup yields CDR1 MNHNY and CDR2 SVGAGI (reference sequence). The V call is TRBV6-6, the J call TRBJ2-2; perhaps TRBD1 as D (6 bases). The clonotype originates from a woman aged 25 to 45 who had recovered from COVID-19. The sample comprised PBMCs or T cells enriched from blood (not recorded which). CDR3 bases: TGTGCCAGCAGTCCCACCGAGGGGGTGGGAATTTACACCGGGGAGCTGTTTTTT. This gives the protein CASSPTEGVGIYTGELFF.